This T cell receptor (beta chain) appears in the sequencing data of a study of blood T cell repertoires in COVID-19. Original data processing: Scientists estimated how many nucleated cells there were by amplifying reference gene primers. Measured with immunoSEQ multiplex PCR; TCRdb has only the in-frame clones, and not every one. Clonal size and the V and J genes are those of that table, whereas D and trimming came from the DNA. The sample lists some 51,000 clones; approximately 86% were seen once. CDR3 length: 16 residues. The V and J ends lost 0 bases and 1 base, in that order; junction bases with no gene match: 6. Germline V gene data show CDR1 as SGDLS and CDR2 as YYNGEE.

This rearrangement joins TRBV9 to TRBJ1-1; TRBD1 agrees at 7 bases. The receptor was isolated from a man aged 55 to 70 with acute or convalescent COVID-19. The sequenced material came from peripheral blood. In nucleotides, the CDR3 is TGTGCCAGCAGCGTAGGGGGACAGAACCGGAACACTGAAGCTTTCTTT. Translated: CASSVGGQNRNTEAFF.